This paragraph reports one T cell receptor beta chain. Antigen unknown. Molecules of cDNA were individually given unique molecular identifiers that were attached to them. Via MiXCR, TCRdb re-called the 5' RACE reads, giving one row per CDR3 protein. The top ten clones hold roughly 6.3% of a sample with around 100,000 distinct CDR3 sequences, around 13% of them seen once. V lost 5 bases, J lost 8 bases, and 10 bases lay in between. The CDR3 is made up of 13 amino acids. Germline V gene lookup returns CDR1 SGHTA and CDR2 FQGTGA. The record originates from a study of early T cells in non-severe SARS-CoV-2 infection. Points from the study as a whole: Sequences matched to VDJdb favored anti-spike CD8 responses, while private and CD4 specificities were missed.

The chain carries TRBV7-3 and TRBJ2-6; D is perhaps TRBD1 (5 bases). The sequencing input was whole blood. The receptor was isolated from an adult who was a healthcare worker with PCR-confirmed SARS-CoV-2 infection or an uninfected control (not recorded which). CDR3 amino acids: CASSPRQSNVLTF. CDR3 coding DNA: TGTGCCAGCAGCCCCCGACAGTCCAACGTCCTGACTTTC.